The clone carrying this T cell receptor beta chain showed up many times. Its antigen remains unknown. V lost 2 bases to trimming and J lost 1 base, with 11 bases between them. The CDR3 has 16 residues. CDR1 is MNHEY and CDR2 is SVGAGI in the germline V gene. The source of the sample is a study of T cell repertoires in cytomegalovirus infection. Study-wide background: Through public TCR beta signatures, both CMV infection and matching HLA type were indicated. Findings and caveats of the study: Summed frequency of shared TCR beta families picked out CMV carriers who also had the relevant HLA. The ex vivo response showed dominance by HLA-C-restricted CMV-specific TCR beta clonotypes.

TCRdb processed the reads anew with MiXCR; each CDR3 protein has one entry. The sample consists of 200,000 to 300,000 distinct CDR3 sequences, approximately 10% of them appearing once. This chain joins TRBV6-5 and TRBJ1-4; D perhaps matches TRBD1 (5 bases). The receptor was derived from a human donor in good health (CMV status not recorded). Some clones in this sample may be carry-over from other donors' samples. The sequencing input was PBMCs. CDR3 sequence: CASSYTRGLTNEKLFF. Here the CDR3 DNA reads TGTGCCAGCAGTTACACAAGGGGCTTAACTAATGAAAAACTGTTTTTT.